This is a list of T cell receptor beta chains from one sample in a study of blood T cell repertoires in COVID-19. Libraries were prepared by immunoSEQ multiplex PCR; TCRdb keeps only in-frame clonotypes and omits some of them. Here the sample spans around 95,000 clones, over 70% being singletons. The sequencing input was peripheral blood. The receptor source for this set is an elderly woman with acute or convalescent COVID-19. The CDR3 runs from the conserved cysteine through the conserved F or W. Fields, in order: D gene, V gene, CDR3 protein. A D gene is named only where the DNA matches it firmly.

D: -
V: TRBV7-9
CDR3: CASSLPPYNEQFF

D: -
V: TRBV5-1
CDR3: CASSLSNNEKLFF

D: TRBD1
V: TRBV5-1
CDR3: CASSPRTGVGTEAFF

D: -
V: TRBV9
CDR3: CASSVGVGSGAVNEQFF

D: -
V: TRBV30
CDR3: CAWSVLLLRDYGYTF

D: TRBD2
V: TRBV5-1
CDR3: CASSLGDKRGAYEQYF

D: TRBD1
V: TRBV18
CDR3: CASATGVGNTIYF

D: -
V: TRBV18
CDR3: CASSRDTKSYEQYF

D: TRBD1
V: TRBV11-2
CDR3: CASSRGQGIGYTF

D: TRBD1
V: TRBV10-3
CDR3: CAISPRGQAPQTSSGANVLTF

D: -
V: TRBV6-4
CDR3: CASKTQGGDTGELFF

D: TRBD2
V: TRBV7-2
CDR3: CASSLSSGGYVEQYF

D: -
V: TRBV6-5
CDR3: CASKSEQPSYNEQFF

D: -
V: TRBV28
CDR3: CASSRAEGVNTEAFF

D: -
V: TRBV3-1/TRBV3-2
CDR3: CASSPLSGGGNTEAFF

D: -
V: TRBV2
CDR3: CASAEGRGSPLHF

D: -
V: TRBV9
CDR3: CASSVLLEAGELFF

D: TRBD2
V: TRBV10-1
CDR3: CATSLAGFTDTQYF

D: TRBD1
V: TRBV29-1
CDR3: CSGQGQGAGELFF

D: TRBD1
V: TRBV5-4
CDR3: CASSLGRGANYGYTF

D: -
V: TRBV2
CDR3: CASSDSGSDGYTF

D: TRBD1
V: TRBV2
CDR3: CASSEGQGYQPQHF

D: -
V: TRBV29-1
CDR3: CSVDPSGYNTDTQYF

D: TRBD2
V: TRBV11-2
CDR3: CASSPEAGGPSDTQYF

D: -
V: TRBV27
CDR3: CASSKLQNTGELFF

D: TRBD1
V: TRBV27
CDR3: CASSLSATGYSNQPQHF